This is a list of T cell receptor beta chains from one sample in a study of blood T cell repertoires in COVID-19. The assay was immunoSEQ multiplex PCR, and TCRdb's table has in-frame clones only and misses some. The sample gives 250,000 to 350,000 clones, over 75% of which show up once; 10% is in the top ten. The sequenced sample was PBMCs or T cells enriched from blood (not recorded which). These receptors all stem from a woman aged 18-29 years who had recovered from COVID-19. Each CDR3 is given with its conserved first and last residue. A D gene is named only where the DNA matches it firmly. Rows may omit the clone size; those that give it use once, few, many or a size class.

CDR3 DNA | CDR3 protein | clone size | D gene | J gene | V gene
TGTGCCAGCAGCCTTTTGAACACTGAAGCTTTCTTT | CASSLLNTEAFF | . | . | TRBJ1-1 | TRBV5-4
TGTGCCAGCAGCGCCCAGGCGACGGGGGTGGCCACTGAAGCTTTCTTT | CASSAQATGVATEAFF | . | . | TRBJ1-1 | TRBV9
TGTGCCTGGAGTGTCGTAGCCGCACGACAGGGAATGAACACTGAAGCTTTCTTT | CAWSVVAARQGMNTEAFF | . | TRBD1 | TRBJ1-1 | TRBV30
TGTGCCAGCTCACCCGGGACAGGGTCCTACAATGAGCAGTTCTTC | CASSPGTGSYNEQFF | . | TRBD1 | TRBJ2-1 | TRBV18
TGTGCCAGCAGTTACCCGGTGCCAGACAGTGAGCAGTTCTTC | CASSYPVPDSEQFF | . | . | TRBJ2-1 | TRBV6-5
TGTGCCAGCAGCCAAGTTGGTCTAGCGGGAATTTACGAGCAGTACTTC | CASSQVGLAGIYEQYF | . | TRBD2 | TRBJ2-7 | TRBV14
TGTGCCAGCAGCGCCCGTGAGCTGGACAGGCACTATGGCTACACCTTC | CASSARELDRHYGYTF | few | TRBD1 | TRBJ1-2 | TRBV13
TGCAGCGTTGAAATAGGGAGTCCACTCTACAATGAGCAGTTCTTC | CSVEIGSPLYNEQFF | . | . | TRBJ2-1 | TRBV29-1
TGTGCCAGCAGTGTTGGGACTAGCGGAGCTATCACAGATACGCAGTATTTT | CASSVGTSGAITDTQYF | . | TRBD2 | TRBJ2-3 | TRBV6-1
TGCGCCAGCAGCCTCCAACGAGGGCCGAGGAGGACCTACGAGCAGTACTTC | CASSLQRGPRRTYEQYF | . | . | TRBJ2-7 | TRBV4-1
TGTGCCTGGAGTCGGGGGGTTAGCGGGAGGGCCACTGAGCAGTTCTTC | CAWSRGVSGRATEQFF | . | TRBD2 | TRBJ2-1 | TRBV30
TGTGCCATCTCACCAGACCAAGAGACCCAGTACTTC | CAISPDQETQYF | . | . | TRBJ2-5 | TRBV10-3
TGTGCCAGCTCTCCGGGAACCTCCTACGAGCAGTACTTC | CASSPGTSYEQYF | . | . | TRBJ2-7 | TRBV14
TGTGCCACCAGTGATAAGGGACTAGCGGGGGATGAGCAGTTCTTC | CATSDKGLAGDEQFF | . | TRBD2 | TRBJ2-1 | TRBV24-1